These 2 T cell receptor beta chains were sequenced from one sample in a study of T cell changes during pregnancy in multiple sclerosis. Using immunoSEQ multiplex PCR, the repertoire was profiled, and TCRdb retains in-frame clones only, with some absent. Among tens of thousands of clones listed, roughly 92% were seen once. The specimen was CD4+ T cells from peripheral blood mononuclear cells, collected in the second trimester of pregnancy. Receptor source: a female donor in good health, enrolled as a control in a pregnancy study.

In DNA, the CDR3 is TGTGCCAGCTCACCACCGGGACTAGCGGCTACAGATACGCAGTATTTT. This encodes CASSPPGLAATDTQYF. The chain couples TRBV18 to TRBJ2-3, with 11 bases that match TRBD2. Losses at the gene ends were 0 bases for V and 3 bases for J; bases not matched to a gene: 2. Germline loops: CDR1 KGHSH, CDR2 LQKENI. The length of the CDR3 is 16 residues.

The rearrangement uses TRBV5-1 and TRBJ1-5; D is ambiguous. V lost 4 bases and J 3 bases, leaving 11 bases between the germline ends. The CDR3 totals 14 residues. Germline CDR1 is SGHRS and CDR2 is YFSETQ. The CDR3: CASSMDGNNQPQHF. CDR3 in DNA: TGCGCCAGCAGCATGGACGGGAACAATCAGCCCCAGCATTTT.